The TCR beta chain described here comes from a study of shared clonotypes between healthy human individuals. This CDR3 is built from 19 residues. Germline CDR1 reads SGHRS; CDR2 reads YFSETQ. The junction had 4 bases not matched to a gene; V was cut back by 1 base and J by 0 bases. Each subset's genomic DNA was split evenly across several immunoSEQ plates. TCRdb's copy holds only in-frame clones and misses some; the assay was immunoSEQ multiplex PCR. The sample has fewer than 400,000 clones; approximately 74% are singletons. This clonotype was sampled from a man aged 30-40 years in good health. The V call is TRBV5-1, the J call TRBJ2-1, with 16 bases identical to TRBD2. Sequencing input: memory CD4+ T cells sorted from blood. Subset described: CD45RA-negative fraction. CDR3 nucleotide sequence: TGCGCCAGCAGCTTGCTGGGACTAGCGGGAGGGAGCTCCTACAATGAGCAGTTCTTC. It specifies CASSLLGLAGGSSYNEQFF.